A selection of T cell receptor beta chains follows, all from one sample in a study of beta chain features in type 1 diabetes. Using immunoSEQ multiplex PCR, the repertoire was profiled, and TCRdb retains in-frame clones only, with some absent. The sample yields 970,000 or so clones, 15% to 20% seen once. The specimen sequenced was naive CD4+ T cells from blood. Receptors were obtained from a woman between 18 and 29 years old in good health. The CDR3 runs from the conserved cysteine through the conserved F or W. The D gene is left open where the match is weak. Where a row states a size, it is once, few, many or the class of an expanded clone; other rows omit it.

>few|TRBD1|TRBV7-2|TRBJ1-5
CASSLRTGQGQPQHF
TGTGCCAGCAGCTTACGGACAGGGCAGGGACAGCCCCAGCATTTT
>NA|NA|TRBV9|TRBJ2-5
CASSVAVSGGASQETQYF
TGTGCCAGCAGCGTAGCGGTTTCGGGGGGCGCGAGTCAAGAGACCCAGTACTTC
>NA|NA|TRBV6-6|TRBJ2-7
CASSSETTYEQYF
TGTGCCAGCAGTTCGGAGACTACCTACGAGCAGTACTTC
>NA|TRBD1|TRBV20-1|TRBJ2-7
CSVGQGDEQYF
TGCAGTGTGGGACAGGGGGACGAGCAGTACTTC
>NA|NA|TRBV20-1|TRBJ2-5
CSASRQTQYF
TGCAGTGCTAGCAGGCAGACCCAGTACTTC
>few|TRBD1|TRBV7-9|TRBJ2-2
CASSQRDRGSGELFF
TGTGCCAGCAGCCAGCGGGACAGGGGCTCCGGGGAGCTGTTTTTT
>few|TRBD1|TRBV7-3|TRBJ2-7
CASSLNGQGYEQYF
TGTGCCAGCAGCTTAAATGGACAGGGCTACGAGCAGTACTTC
>NA|NA|TRBV18|TRBJ2-3
CASSPTAVSTDTQYF
TGTGCCAGCTCCCCCACGGCGGTCAGCACAGATACGCAGTATTTT
>few|NA|TRBV5-4|TRBJ2-7
CASSAPGGEQYF
TGTGCCAGCAGCGCTCCGGGTGGTGAGCAGTACTTC
>few|TRBD1|TRBV7-9|TRBJ1-1
CASSPRTGSSWNTEAFF
TGTGCCAGCAGCCCGAGGACAGGATCGAGTTGGAACACTGAAGCTTTCTTT
>NA|NA|TRBV7-8|TRBJ2-3
CASSDRTSTDTQYF
TGTGCCAGCAGCGACAGGACTAGCACAGATACGCAGTATTTT
>few|TRBD2|TRBV19|TRBJ2-7
CASAPYSGSRYEQYF
TGTGCCAGCGCCCCCTATAGCGGGAGTCGGTACGAGCAGTACTTC
>NA|NA|TRBV2|TRBJ1-3
CASSGGGNTIYF
TGTGCCAGCAGTGGAGGTGGAAACACCATATATTTT
>NA|NA|TRBV18|TRBJ1-1
CASSPLRDNEAFF
TGTGCCAGCTCACCACTCCGGGACAATGAAGCTTTCTTT
>few|NA|TRBV9|TRBJ2-3
CASSVRDPTGTQYF
TGTGCCAGCAGCGTCCGGGACCCGACGGGTACGCAGTATTTT
>many|NA|TRBV4-3|TRBJ2-6
CASSPEGSGANVLTF
TGCGCCAGCAGCCCGGAGGGATCTGGGGCCAACGTCCTGACTTTC
>NA|TRBD2|TRBV10-3|TRBJ2-1
CAISSSGRTSYNEQFF
TGTGCCATCAGTTCTAGCGGGAGGACCTCCTACAATGAGCAGTTCTTC
>NA|NA|TRBV5-1|TRBJ1-2
CASSSQGGLIPVGRYTF
TGCGCCAGCAGCTCCCAGGGTGGTCTGATCCCTGTCGGGCGCTACACCTTC
>few|TRBD1|TRBV6-5|TRBJ1-2
CASRPTGGFGYTF
TGTGCCAGCCGGCCGACAGGGGGCTTTGGCTACACCTTC
>NA|NA|TRBV7-8|TRBJ2-1
CASSPQFSYNEQFF
TGTGCCAGCAGCCCACAGTTCTCCTACAATGAGCAGTTCTTC
>NA|NA|TRBV7-8|TRBJ2-5
CASSSLWETQYF
TGTGCCAGCAGCTCCCTCTGGGAGACCCAGTACTTC
>NA|NA|TRBV19|TRBJ2-7
CASSIRLGPYEQYF
TGTGCCAGTAGTATTCGTCTCGGCCCCTACGAGCAGTACTTC
>NA|NA|TRBV18|TRBJ1-2
CASSPFSVDYYGYTF
TGTGCCAGCTCACCGTTCTCTGTTGACTACTATGGCTACACCTTC
>NA|TRBD2|TRBV6-4|TRBJ2-1
CASSPLAGYYNEQFF
TGTGCCAGCAGCCCCCTAGCGGGGTACTACAATGAGCAGTTCTTC
>few|NA|TRBV6-5|TRBJ2-3
CASRPNRVGTQYF
TGTGCCAGCAGGCCGAACAGGGTCGGTACGCAGTATTTT
>NA|NA|TRBV6-6|TRBJ2-2
CASSSGLSNTGELFF
TGTGCCAGCAGTTCAGGACTTTCGAACACCGGGGAGCTGTTTTTT
>few|TRBD1|TRBV7-2|TRBJ1-2
CASSSNSGQGLYGYTF
TGTGCCAGCAGCTCGAACTCGGGACAGGGTTTGTATGGCTACACCTTC
>few|TRBD2|TRBV7-3|TRBJ2-1
CASSLTQTSGEQFF
TGTGCCAGCAGCTTAACACAGACTAGCGGGGAGCAGTTCTTC
>NA|TRBD2|TRBV4-3|TRBJ2-1
CASSLAGSGKAGEQFF
TGCGCCAGCAGCCTCGCTGGCAGCGGGAAGGCAGGTGAGCAGTTCTTC
>few|NA|TRBV7-2|TRBJ2-7
CASSSMAAYYEQYF
TGTGCCAGCAGTTCTATGGCGGCTTACTACGAGCAGTACTTC
>few|TRBD1|TRBV5-1|TRBJ2-1
CASSARDRGSEQFF
TGCGCCAGCAGCGCCCGGGACAGGGGCAGTGAGCAGTTCTTC
>few|NA|TRBV2|TRBJ2-1
CASSEEGATYNEQFF
TGTGCCAGCAGTGAAGAAGGGGCAACATACAATGAGCAGTTCTTC
>NA|NA|TRBV28|TRBJ2-6
CASSRPGANVLTF
TGTGCCAGCAGCCGTCCGGGGGCCAACGTCCTGACTTTC
>NA|TRBD1|TRBV11-2|TRBJ1-5
CASSSGRDSLYQPQHF
TGTGCCAGCAGCTCCGGAAGGGACAGTCTCTATCAGCCCCAGCATTTT
>NA|TRBD2|TRBV19|TRBJ2-5
CASSIVPSGSLVETQYF
TGTGCCAGTAGTATAGTCCCTAGCGGGAGTCTGGTAGAGACCCAGTACTTC
>NA|NA|TRBV28|TRBJ2-1
CASSSPGGGGYNEQFF
TGTGCCAGCAGCTCCCCGGGGGGAGGGGGTTACAATGAGCAGTTCTTC
>few|TRBD2|TRBV5-6|TRBJ2-1
CASSSGLAGGFEQFF
TGTGCCAGCAGCTCGGGACTAGCGGGAGGATTTGAACAGTTCTTC
>NA|TRBD2|TRBV6-5|TRBJ2-4
CASRAGTSSVNIQYF
TGTGCCAGCAGGGCCGGGACTAGCTCTGTGAACATTCAGTACTTC
>few|TRBD1|TRBV5-6|TRBJ2-7
CASSLEGQGFYEQYF
TGTGCCAGCAGCTTGGAGGGACAGGGGTTCTACGAGCAGTACTTC
>NA|TRBD1|TRBV5-8|TRBJ2-1
CASSRSGTGGYEQFF
TGTGCCAGCAGCCGATCCGGGACAGGGGGCTATGAGCAGTTCTTC
>NA|NA|TRBV2|TRBJ2-5
CASSLQGQGETQYF
TGTGCCAGCAGTTTGCAGGGACAAGGAGAGACCCAGTACTTC
>few|TRBD2|TRBV7-2|TRBJ2-7
CASSLLGTSSEQYF
TGTGCCAGCAGCTTATTAGGGACTAGTAGTGAGCAGTACTTC
>NA|NA|TRBV15|TRBJ2-7
CATSTPGAEDEQYF
TGTGCCACCAGCACCCCTGGGGCTGAAGACGAGCAGTACTTC
>few|TRBD2|TRBV4-3|TRBJ2-3
CASSQFVLAGVADTQYF
TGCGCCAGCAGCCAATTCGTCCTAGCGGGAGTGGCAGATACGCAGTATTTT
>few|NA|TRBV18|TRBJ2-7
CASSPRDGTYEQYF
TGTGCCAGCTCACCCAGGGACGGAACCTACGAGCAGTACTTC
>few|NA|TRBV4-1|TRBJ2-1
CASSPVVTGGQLF
TGCGCCAGCAGCCCCGTCGTTACGGGGGGCCAGCTCTTC
>few|NA|TRBV7-9|TRBJ1-3
CASSLEGTVATIYF
TGTGCCAGCAGCTTAGAAGGGACGGTCGCCACCATATATTTT